The 16 T cell receptor beta chains below come from one sample, sequenced in a study of graft-versus-host responses after intestinal transplantation. These receptors are not linked to any known antigen. TCRdb's copy holds only in-frame clones and misses some; the assay was immunoSEQ multiplex PCR. The sample has under 150,000 clones; approximately 90% are singletons. Sequencing used unstimulated CD4+ T cells sorted from spleen or lymph node cells, obtained before intestinal transplant. These receptors were obtained from a human donor who received an intestinal transplant.

This sequence joins TRBV9 and TRBJ1-6, with 7 nucleotides matching TRBD1. The germline CDR1 and CDR2 sequences are SGDLS and YYNGEE. The CDR3 contains 18 residues. Trimming took 8 bases from V and 4 from J; bases not matched to a gene: 18. The CDR3 protein is CARGGRDSTTPYNSPLHF. CDR3 bases: TGTGCCAGGGGTGGACGGGACAGCACAACACCGTATAATTCACCCCTCCACTTT.

On this clone: This sample includes further DNA sequences coding for the same CDR3. The chain has TRBV7-9 and TRBJ1-1, with 7 bases matching TRBD1. J was trimmed by 0 bases and V by 4 bases; bases with no gene match: 5. The germline gives CDR1 SEHNR, CDR2 FQNEAQ (reference sequence). This CDR3 region has 15 residues. The CDR3 DNA reads TGTGCCAGCAGCTCACGGACAGGAGTGAACACTGAAGCTTTCTTT. Translation gives CASSSRTGVNTEAFF.

The chain joins TRBV5-1 to TRBJ1-1; D is ambiguous. Trimming left V 6 bases short and J 1 base short, with 4 bases between. CDR3 length equals 11 residues. Germline V lookup: CDR1 SGHRS, CDR2 YFSETQ. CDR3 region: CASKSNTEAFF. The CDR3 DNA is TGCGCCAGCAAGTCGAACACTGAAGCTTTCTTT.

Only a few counts were recorded for this clone. The chain uses TRBV19 and TRBJ1-2; D gene unclear. V was clipped by 3 bases and J by 6 bases, with 14 bases between them. CDR1 is LNHDA and CDR2 is SQIVND in the germline V gene (reference sequence). The CDR3 extends over 14 amino acids. The CDR3 loop reads CASSIGLEYDGYTF. The CDR3 bases are TGTGCCAGTAGTATCGGATTAGAGTATGATGGCTACACCTTC.

V is TRBV10-3 and J is TRBJ2-5; TRBD2 is a possible D gene (6 bases). The V end lost 2 bases, the J end lost 5 bases, and 18 bases lay between the germline ends. Germline-derived CDR1 and CDR2 are ENHRY and SYGVKD. The CDR3 has 16 amino acids. CDR3 sequence (DNA): TGTGCCATCAGTGAGACCCTCCGGGGGTCTAGGGAGACCCAGTACTTC. Protein product: CAISETLRGSRETQYF.

The rearrangement uses TRBV19 and TRBJ2-7; a weak D match, TRBD2 (6 bases). With 1 base removed from V and 2 bases from J, the gap between germline ends came to 12 bases. Germline loops: CDR1 LNHDA, CDR2 SQIVND (reference sequence). This CDR3 is 15 amino acids long. This chain's CDR3 is CASSIAGGNAYEQYF. CDR3 nucleotide sequence: TGTGCCAGTAGTATAGCTGGGGGGAACGCCTACGAGCAGTACTTC.

The genes are TRBV5-1 and TRBJ2-5; 9 bases line up with TRBD1. With V trimmed by 0 bases and J by 5 bases, 5 bases remained unmatched. CDR3 length: 15 amino acids. CDR1 is SGHRS, CDR2 YFSETQ, per germline. CDR3 amino acids: CASSLGQGVTETQYF. CDR3 in DNA: TGCGCCAGCAGCTTGGGACAGGGGGTGACGGAGACCCAGTACTTC.

The rearrangement joins TRBV6-5 to TRBJ2-5, with 10 nucleotides matching TRBD2. CDR1 is MNHEY and CDR2 is SVGAGI in the germline V gene. Losses at the gene ends were 4 bases for V and 0 bases for J; bases not matched to a gene: 5. The CDR3 length is 16 residues. CDR3 DNA: TGTGCCAGCAGTTCCTCTAGCGGGGGAAACCAAGAGACCCAGTACTTC. This encodes CASSSSSGGNQETQYF.

This clone was recorded only once. The rearrangement uses TRBV7-3 and TRBJ2-3; perhaps D is TRBD1 or TRBD2 (6 bases each). Germline V gene lookup returns CDR1 SGHTA and CDR2 FQGTGA. V was trimmed by 6 bases and J by 4 bases, leaving 14 bases between them. The CDR3 totals 14 residues. CDR3 nucleotides: TGTGCCAGCAGTTTAGGGGGGTATTCAGATACGCAGTATTTT. Translation: CASSLGGYSDTQYF.

The chain employs TRBV5-1 and TRBJ2-1; D may correspond to TRBD1 or TRBD2 (5 bases each). The germline V gene has CDR1 SGHRS and CDR2 YFSETQ. The CDR3 is 14 amino acids. V lost 0 bases and J 8 bases, leaving 12 bases between the germline ends. Written as DNA, the CDR3 is TGCGCCAGCAGCTTGGCGGTCGAGGGGCATGAGCAGTTCTTC. The encoded protein is CASSLAVEGHEQFF. The complete variable domain, with remaining parts taken from reference TRBV5-1 and TRBJ2-1, reads KAGVTQTPRYLIKTRGQQVTLSCSPISGHRSVSWYQQTPGQGLQFLFEYFSETQRNKGNFPGRFSGRQFSNSRSEMNVSTLELGDSALYLCASSLAVEGHEQFFGPGTRLTVL.

This chain uses TRBV9 with TRBJ2-7; 8 bases are shared with TRBD2. CDR3 length equals 13 residues. V shed 4 bases, J shed 6 bases, and the junction held 6 bases outside the gene matches. From germline, CDR1 is SGDLS and CDR2 YYNGEE. CDR3 sequence reads: CASSSRGGAEQYF. In nucleotides, the CDR3 is TGTGCCAGCAGCTCCCGGGGGGGAGCCGAGCAGTACTTC.

The V and J genes are TRBV29-1 and TRBJ2-2; 7 positions match TRBD2. The ends lost 3 bases at V and 11 bases at J; junction bases unmatched: 12. Germline CDR1 reads SQVTM; CDR2 reads ANQGSEA. The CDR3 has 14 amino acids. CDR3: CSVDVGQRGNELFF. The CDR3 nucleotides read TGCAGCGTTGATGTGGGCCAGCGGGGTAATGAGCTGTTTTTT.

This sequence joins TRBV5-1 and TRBJ2-1, with 9 bases lining up with TRBD2. The CDR3 extends over 16 amino acids. CDR1 and CDR2 (germline): SGHRS, YFSETQ. V lost 1 base and J lost 4; bases outside the gene matches: 6. This CDR3 is CASSLSSAGGYNEQFF. Written as DNA, the CDR3 is TGCGCCAGCAGCTTGTCGAGCGCGGGGGGGTACAATGAGCAGTTCTTC.

V and J are TRBV6-1 and TRBJ1-2; D is uncertain. The CDR3 contains 14 residues. Germline V CDR1 and CDR2: MNHNS, SASEGT. Trimming stripped 4 bases from V and 4 bases from J, with 13 bases between. The CDR3 spells CASSVGSYTYGYTF. The CDR3, as DNA: TGTGCCAGCAGTGTAGGCTCCTACACCTATGGCTACACCTTC.

V gene TRBV6-6 combines with J gene TRBJ1-2, with 8 nucleotides matching TRBD1. In germline, CDR1 is MNHNY, CDR2 SVGAGI (reference sequence). The J segment lost 1 base and the V segment lost 4 bases, leaving 8 bases of the junction unmatched. The CDR3 is made up of 16 amino acids. This chain's CDR3 is CASSSAGGQRNYGYTF. The CDR3 nucleotides read TGTGCCAGCAGTTCGGCAGGGGGCCAACGTAACTATGGCTACACCTTC.

CDR3 sequence: CATSRDATGGYRGNTIYF. In nucleotides, the CDR3 is TGTGCCACCAGCAGAGATGCTACAGGGGGCTATCGTGGAAACACCATATATTTT. The chain links TRBV15 to TRBJ1-3; TRBD1 aligns across 9 bases. V shed 0 bases, J shed 3 bases, and the junction held 9 bases outside the gene matches. This CDR3 comprises 18 residues. Germline V lookup: CDR1 LNHNV, CDR2 YYDKDF (reference sequence).